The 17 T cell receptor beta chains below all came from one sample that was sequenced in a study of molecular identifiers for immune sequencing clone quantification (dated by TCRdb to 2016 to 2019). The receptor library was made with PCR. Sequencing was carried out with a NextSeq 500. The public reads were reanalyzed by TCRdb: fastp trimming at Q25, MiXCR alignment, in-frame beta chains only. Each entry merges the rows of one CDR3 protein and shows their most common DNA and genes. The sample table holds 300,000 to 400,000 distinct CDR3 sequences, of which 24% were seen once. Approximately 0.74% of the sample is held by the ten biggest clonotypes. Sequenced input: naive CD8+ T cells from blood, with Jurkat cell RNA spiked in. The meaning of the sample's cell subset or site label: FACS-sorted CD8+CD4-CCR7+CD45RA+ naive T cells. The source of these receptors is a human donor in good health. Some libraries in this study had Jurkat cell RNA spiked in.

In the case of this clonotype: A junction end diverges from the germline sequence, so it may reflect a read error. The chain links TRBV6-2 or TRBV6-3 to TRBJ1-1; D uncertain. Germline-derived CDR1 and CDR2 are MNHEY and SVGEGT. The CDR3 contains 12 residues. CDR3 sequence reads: CAGSSMAPEAFF. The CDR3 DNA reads TGTGCCGGCAGTTCCATGGCCCCTGAAGCTTTCTTT.

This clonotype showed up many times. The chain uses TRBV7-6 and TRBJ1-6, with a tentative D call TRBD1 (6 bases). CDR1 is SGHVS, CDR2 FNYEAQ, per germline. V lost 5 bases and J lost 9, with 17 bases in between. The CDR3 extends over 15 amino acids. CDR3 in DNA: TGTGCCAGCAGCCCAGGGGCAGGGGTTGGTTCACCCCTCCACTTT. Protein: CASSPGAGVGSPLHF.

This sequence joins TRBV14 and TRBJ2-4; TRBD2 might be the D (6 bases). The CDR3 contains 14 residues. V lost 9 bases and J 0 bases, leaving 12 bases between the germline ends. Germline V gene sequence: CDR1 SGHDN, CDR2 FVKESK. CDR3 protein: CARRTGVAKNIQYF. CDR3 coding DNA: TGTGCCAGGAGGACGGGGGTAGCCAAAAACATTCAGTACTTC.

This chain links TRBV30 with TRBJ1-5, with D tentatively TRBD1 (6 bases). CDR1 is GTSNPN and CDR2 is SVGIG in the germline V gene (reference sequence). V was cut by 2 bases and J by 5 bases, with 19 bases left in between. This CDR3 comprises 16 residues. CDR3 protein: CAWSITGPLNHQPQHF. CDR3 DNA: TGTGCCTGGAGTATAACAGGGCCCTTAAACCATCAGCCCCAGCATTTT.

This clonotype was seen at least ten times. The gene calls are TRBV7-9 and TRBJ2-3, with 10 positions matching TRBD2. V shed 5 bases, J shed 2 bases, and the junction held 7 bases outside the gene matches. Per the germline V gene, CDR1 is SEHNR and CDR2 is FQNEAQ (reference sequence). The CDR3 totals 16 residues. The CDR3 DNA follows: TGTGCCAGCAGCCCGCCCAGCGGGAGGGCCACAGATACGCAGTATTTT. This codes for CASSPPSGRATDTQYF.

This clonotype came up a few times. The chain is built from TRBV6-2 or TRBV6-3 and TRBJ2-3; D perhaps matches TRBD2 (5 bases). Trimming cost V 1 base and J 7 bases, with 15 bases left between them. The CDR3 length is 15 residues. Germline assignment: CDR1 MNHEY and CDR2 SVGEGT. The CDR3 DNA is TGTGCCAGCAGTTACTTTCCGGTTAGCGAATATACGCAGTATTTT. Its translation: CASSYFPVSEYTQYF.

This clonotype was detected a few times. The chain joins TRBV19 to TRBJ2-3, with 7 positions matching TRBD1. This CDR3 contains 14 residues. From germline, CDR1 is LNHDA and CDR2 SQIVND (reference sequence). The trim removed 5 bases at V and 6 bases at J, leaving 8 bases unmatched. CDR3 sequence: CASSSTGLWDTQYF. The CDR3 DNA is TGTGCCAGTAGTTCGACAGGGTTGTGGGATACGCAGTATTTT. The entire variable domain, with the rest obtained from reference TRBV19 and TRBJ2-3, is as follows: DGGITQSPKYLFRKEGQNVTLSCEQNLNHDAMYWYRQDPGQGLRLIYYSQIVNDFQKGDIAEGYSVSREKKESFPLTVTSAQKNPTAFYLCASSSTGLWDTQYFGPGTRLTVL.

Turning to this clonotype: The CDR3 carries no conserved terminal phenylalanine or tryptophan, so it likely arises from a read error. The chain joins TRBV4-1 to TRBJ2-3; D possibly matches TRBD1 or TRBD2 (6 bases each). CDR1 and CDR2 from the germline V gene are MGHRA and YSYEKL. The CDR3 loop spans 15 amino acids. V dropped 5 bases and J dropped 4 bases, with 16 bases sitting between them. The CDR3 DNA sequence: TGCGCCAGCAGCAACGAGGGGGGAGTCTCAGATACGCAGTATTCT. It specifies CASSNEGGVSDTQYS.

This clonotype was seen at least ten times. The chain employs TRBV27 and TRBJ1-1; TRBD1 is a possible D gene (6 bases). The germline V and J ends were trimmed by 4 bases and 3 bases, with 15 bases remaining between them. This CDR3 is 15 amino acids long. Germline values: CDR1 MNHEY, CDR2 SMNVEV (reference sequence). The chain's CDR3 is CASSSLQGRDTEAFF. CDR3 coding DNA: TGTGCCAGCAGTTCCCTACAGGGACGGGACACTGAAGCTTTCTTT.

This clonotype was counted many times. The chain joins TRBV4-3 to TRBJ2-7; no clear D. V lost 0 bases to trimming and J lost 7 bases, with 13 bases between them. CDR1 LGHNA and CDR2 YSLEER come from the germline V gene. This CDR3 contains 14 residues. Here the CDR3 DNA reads TGCGCCAGCAGCCAAGATATTACGTTTCGGGAGCAGTACTTC. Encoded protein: CASSQDITFREQYF.

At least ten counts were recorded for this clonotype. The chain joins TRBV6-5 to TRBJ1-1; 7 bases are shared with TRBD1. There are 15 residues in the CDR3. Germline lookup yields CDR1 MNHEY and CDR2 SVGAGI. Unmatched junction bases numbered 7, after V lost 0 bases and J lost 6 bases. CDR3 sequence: CASSYSDRIASEAFF. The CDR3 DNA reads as TGTGCCAGCAGTTACTCGGACAGGATAGCCTCTGAAGCTTTCTTT.

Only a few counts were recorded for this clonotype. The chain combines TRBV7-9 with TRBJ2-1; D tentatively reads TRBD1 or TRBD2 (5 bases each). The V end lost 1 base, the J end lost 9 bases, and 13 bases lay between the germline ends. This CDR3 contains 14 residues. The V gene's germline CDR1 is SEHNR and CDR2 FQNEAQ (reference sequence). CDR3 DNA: TGTGCCAGCAGCTTAGTTTCCGGGGCGGGTGAGCAGTTCTTC. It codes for CASSLVSGAGEQFF. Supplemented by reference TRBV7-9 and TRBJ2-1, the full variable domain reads DTGVSQNPRHKITKRGQNVTFRCDPISEHNRLYWYRQTLGQGPEFLTYFQNEAQLEKSRLLSDRFSAERPKGSFSTLEIQRTEQGDSAMYLCASSLVSGAGEQFFGPGTRLTVL.

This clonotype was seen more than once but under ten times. The CDR3 DNA reads as TGTGCCAGCAGTTGGGGGACAGGGGCCACAGGTGAAAAACTGTTTTTT. Amino acids: CASSWGTGATGEKLFF. The rearrangement uses TRBV27 and TRBJ1-4, with 10 positions matching TRBD1. The ends lost 4 bases at V and 7 bases at J; junction bases unmatched: 9. CDR1 is MNHEY and CDR2 is SMNVEV in the germline V gene (reference sequence). This CDR3 has 16 residues. The full variable domain, with the rest looked up from reference TRBV27 and TRBJ1-4, is EAQVTQNPRYLITVTGKKLTVTCSQNMNHEYMSWYRQDPGLGLRQIYYSMNVEVTDKGDVPEGYKVSRKEKRNFPLILESPSPNQTSLYFCASSWGTGATGEKLFFGSGTQLSVL.

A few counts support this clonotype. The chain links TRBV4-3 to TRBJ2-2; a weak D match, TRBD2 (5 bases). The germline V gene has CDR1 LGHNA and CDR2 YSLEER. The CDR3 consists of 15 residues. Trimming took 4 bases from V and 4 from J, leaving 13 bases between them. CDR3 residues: CASSLSEVATGELFF. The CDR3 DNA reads TGCGCCAGCAGCCTTTCGGAGGTGGCCACCGGGGAGCTGTTTTTT.

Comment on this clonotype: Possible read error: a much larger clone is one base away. CDR3 bases: TGTGCCTCCGGGACCAGCTCCTACAATGAGCAGTTCTTC. As protein: CASGTSSYNEQFF. This sequence joins TRBV30 and TRBJ2-1; D may match TRBD1 or TRBD2 (5 bases each). Trimming removed 7 bases from V and 0 bases from J, with 10 bases in between. This CDR3 is 13 amino acids long. In germline, CDR1 is GTSNPN, CDR2 SVGIG (reference sequence).

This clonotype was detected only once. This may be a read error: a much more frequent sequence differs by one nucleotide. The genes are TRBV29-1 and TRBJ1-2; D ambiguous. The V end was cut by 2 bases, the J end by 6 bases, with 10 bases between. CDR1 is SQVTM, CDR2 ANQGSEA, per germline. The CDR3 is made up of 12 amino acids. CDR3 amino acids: CSVEQDDHGYTF. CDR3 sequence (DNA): TGCAGCGTTGAACAGGATGACCATGGCTACACCTTC.

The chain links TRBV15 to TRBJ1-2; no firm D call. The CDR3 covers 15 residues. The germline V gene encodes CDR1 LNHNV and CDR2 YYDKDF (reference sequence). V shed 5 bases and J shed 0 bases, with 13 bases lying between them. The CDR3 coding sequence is TGTGCCACCAGCGCCACCCCGGCCCCTAACTATGGCTACACCTTC. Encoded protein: CATSATPAPNYGYTF.